What follows is one T cell receptor (beta chain) and its context. Its antigen is undetermined. The entry originates in a study of blood T cells in healthy people across ages. Per sample, a minimum of 7 million PBMCs were isolated. With a J-beta primer mix and a sample-barcoded 5' primer, a second PCR ran roughly 6 to 11 cycles. A 12-random-nucleotide template-switch adaptor tagged each cDNA molecule. From the 5' RACE reads, TCRdb called clonotypes with MiXCR, one entry per CDR3 protein. Of roughly 1.7 million distinct CDR3 sequences in the sample, about 35% were seen once. The study, taken as a whole, reports: Naive T cell percentage and TCR beta diversity correlated strongly.

The source material was blood. The clonotype originates from a woman aged 30 to 39 in good health.

The CDR3: CASTLRPGAGETQYF. The DNA for the CDR3 is TGTGCCAGCACCCTCCGACCGGGGGCGGGAGAGACCCAGTACTTC. The gene calls are TRBV9 and TRBJ2-5; D is possibly TRBD1 or TRBD2 (6 bases each). Germline CDR1 SGDLS, CDR2 YYNGEE. The ends were cut back, 6 bases at V and 4 bases at J, with 19 bases in the middle. The CDR3 has 15 amino acids.